The 25 T cell receptor beta chains reported below all come from one sample, sequenced in a study of shared clonotypes between healthy human individuals. Assay used: immunoSEQ multiplex PCR; TCRdb lists only in-frame clones, some missing. The sample lists 80,000 to 100,000 clones, 68% occurring once. Sequenced: memory CD8+ T cells sorted from blood. Subset specified: CD45RO+ cells pooled with CCR7-negative TemRA cells. These receptors were taken from a man between 25 and 39 years old in good health.

The rearrangement uses TRBV7-9 and TRBJ1-4; D is possibly TRBD1 (6 bases). The germline V and J ends were trimmed by 3 bases and 7 bases, with 9 bases remaining between them. The V gene's germline CDR1 is SEHNR and CDR2 FQNEAQ (reference sequence). This CDR3 has 13 residues. The CDR3 DNA reads as TGTGCCAGCAGCTTCGAAGGGGGTGAAAAACTGTTTTTT. It translates to CASSFEGGEKLFF. Based on the CDR3 plus reference TRBV7-9 and TRBJ1-4, the full variable domain is DTGVSQNPRHKITKRGQNVTFRCDPISEHNRLYWYRQTLGQGPEFLTYFQNEAQLEKSRLLSDRFSAERPKGSFSTLEIQRTEQGDSAMYLCASSFEGGEKLFFGSGTQLSVL.

This clone was seen a handful of times. This CDR3 is CASSQQAGWSYNEQFF. DNA of the CDR3: TGTGCCAGCAGCCAACAGGCGGGGTGGTCCTACAATGAGCAGTTCTTC. This chain uses TRBV14 with TRBJ2-1; possible D gene TRBD2, 6 bases. Trimming took 2 bases from V and 1 from J, leaving 12 bases between them. CDR3 length: 16 amino acids. CDR1 is SGHDN and CDR2 is FVKESK in the germline V gene.

This clone occurred a few times. The chain is built from TRBV15 and TRBJ1-2; D gene uncertain. There are 12 residues in the CDR3. The germline gives CDR1 LNHNV, CDR2 YYDKDF (reference sequence). The ends were cut back, 4 bases at V and 2 bases at J, with 5 bases in the middle. This CDR3 reads CATSKDNYGYTF. For the CDR3, the DNA is TGTGCCACCAGCAAGGACAACTATGGCTACACCTTC.

This clone was detected only once. The chain recombines TRBV5-6 with TRBJ2-7; D gene ambiguous. Germline CDR1 and CDR2: SGHDT and YYEEEE. CDR3 length equals 15 residues. The V end was cut by 3 bases, the J end by 2 bases, with 15 bases between. The CDR3 DNA sequence: TGTGCCAGCAGCTATACAAATGCGGAACCCTACGAGCAGTACTTC. Translating it yields CASSYTNAEPYEQYF. The full variable domain, its missing parts supplied by reference TRBV5-6 and TRBJ2-7, is DAGVTQSPTHLIKTRGQQVTLRCSPKSGHDTVSWYQQALGQGPQFIFQYYEEEERQRGNFPDRFSGHQFPNYSSELNVNALLLGDSALYLCASSYTNAEPYEQYFGPGTRLTVT.

The chain has TRBV5-1 and TRBJ2-1, with a weak D call TRBD2 (5 bases). Germline CDR1 reads SGHRS; CDR2 reads YFSETQ. The CDR3 runs 15 residues. Trimming left V 3 bases short and J 6 bases short, with 16 bases between. The CDR3 reads CASSSAGIGGNEQFF. The CDR3 coding sequence is TGCGCCAGCAGCTCGGCCGGGATTGGAGGCAATGAGCAGTTCTTC.

The chain employs TRBV11-2 and TRBJ1-1, with D uncertain. The germline V gene has CDR1 SGHAT and CDR2 FQNNGV. V was pared by 7 bases and J by 0 bases, with 9 bases between. The CDR3 loop spans 13 amino acids. This CDR3 is CASNLQMNTEAFF. The CDR3 coding sequence is TGTGCCAGCAACCTACAGATGAACACTGAAGCTTTCTTT.

This clone was seen a few times. The chain recombines TRBV19 with TRBJ2-5; D perhaps matches TRBD2 (5 bases). Per germline, CDR1 LNHDA and CDR2 SQIVND (reference sequence). V lost 5 bases, J lost 3 bases, and 10 bases lay in between. The CDR3 runs 13 residues. In DNA, the CDR3 is TGTGCCAGTAGTGACTACTGGAAAGAGACCCAGTACTTC. It translates to CASSDYWKETQYF. The variable domain in full, completed from reference TRBV19 and TRBJ2-5, reads DGGITQSPKYLFRKEGQNVTLSCEQNLNHDAMYWYRQDPGQGLRLIYYSQIVNDFQKGDIAEGYSVSREKKESFPLTVTSAQKNPTAFYLCASSDYWKETQYFGPGTRLLVL.

This clone was recorded a few times. This chain links TRBV2 with TRBJ2-7; a weak D match, TRBD2 (5 bases). Germline values: CDR1 SNHLY, CDR2 FYNNEI. Trimming took 3 bases from V and 2 from J, leaving 8 bases between them. This CDR3 has 13 residues. CDR3 sequence (DNA): TGTGCCAGCAGTGATGGCGGGCCCTACGAGCAGTACTTC. It is translated as CASSDGGPYEQYF.

The genes are TRBV4-2 and TRBJ1-1; tentatively, D is TRBD1 (6 bases). Looked up from germline, CDR1 is LGHNA and CDR2 is YNFKEQ. CDR3 length equals 13 residues. V shed 4 bases and J shed 1 base, with 7 bases lying between them. CDR3 nucleotides: TGTGCCAGCAGCCCGACAGGGAACACTGAAGCTTTCTTT. Its translation is CASSPTGNTEAFF.

This clone is deemed medium-sized (0.01 to 0.1%). The gene calls are TRBV7-9 and TRBJ2-3, with D possibly matching TRBD2 (5 bases). V shed 7 bases and J shed 3 bases, with 11 bases lying between them. Germline CDR1 and CDR2: SEHNR and FQNEAQ (reference sequence). The CDR3 runs to 13 residues. In DNA form, the CDR3 reads TGTGCCAGCACCACCCTAGCAACAGATACGCAGTATTTT. Amino acid sequence: CASTTLATDTQYF.

The chain is built from TRBV15 and TRBJ2-3, with 9 positions matching TRBD2. V was clipped by 1 base and J by 0 bases; unmatched bases: 5. This CDR3 is built from 17 residues. Germline CDR1 is LNHNV and CDR2 is YYDKDF (reference sequence). The CDR3 is CATSRALAGPSTDTQYF. The DNA for the CDR3 is TGTGCCACCAGCAGAGCCCTAGCGGGACCTAGCACAGATACGCAGTATTTT.

This chain links TRBV7-9 with TRBJ2-1; 7 nucleotides agree with TRBD1. The CDR3 spans 13 residues. V lost 4 bases and J lost 7; bases outside the gene matches: 4. CDR1 SEHNR and CDR2 FQNEAQ come from the germline V gene (reference sequence). CDR3 DNA: TGTGCCAGCAGCTCGCAGACAGGGAATGAGCAGTTCTTC. Translating gives CASSSQTGNEQFF.

This chain joins TRBV7-2 and TRBJ1-2; the D is unclear. V lost 0 bases, J lost 4 bases, and 15 bases lay in between. CDR3 length: 16 residues. Germline assignment: CDR1 SGHTA and CDR2 FQGNSA. DNA for the CDR3: TGTGCCAGCAGCTTAGCGACGGCAGCCCGAAGCTATGGCTACACCTTC. This gives the protein CASSLATAARSYGYTF.

This chain links TRBV10-3 with TRBJ1-1, with D unclear. This CDR3 comprises 13 residues. V lost 3 bases and J 1 base, leaving 6 bases between the germline ends. Germline-derived CDR1 and CDR2 are ENHRY and SYGVKD. The CDR3 DNA reads as TGTGCCATCAGTGAAGGTAGGAACACTGAAGCTTTCTTT. It yields the protein CAISEGRNTEAFF.

This clone appeared a single time. The rearrangement links TRBV28 to TRBJ1-4; D uncertain. V was shortened by 5 bases and J by 0 bases, with 13 bases between the two germline ends. CDR1 and CDR2 from the germline V gene are MDHEN and SYDVKM. The CDR3 consists of 16 residues. Here the CDR3 reads CASSLRGFATNEKLFF. As DNA, the CDR3 is TGTGCCAGCAGTCTACGAGGATTTGCAACTAATGAAAAACTGTTTTTT.

The chain has TRBV6-1 and TRBJ2-7; 7 nucleotides line up with TRBD1. Germline V gene lookup returns CDR1 MNHNS and CDR2 SASEGT. The trim removed 7 bases at V and 0 bases at J, leaving 6 bases unmatched. The CDR3 runs to 14 residues. CDR3 DNA sequence: TGTGCCAGCACTCAGGACAGGAGCTCCTACGAGCAGTACTTC. Amino acids: CASTQDRSSYEQYF.

This clone came up once. This chain links TRBV9 with TRBJ2-7; 8 bases match TRBD1. V trimming: 1 base; J trimming: 7 bases; junction bases outside the gene matches: 4. Per the germline V gene, CDR1 is SGDLS and CDR2 is YYNGEE. This CDR3 region has 13 residues. The CDR3 loop is CASSVLTGGEQYF. The CDR3 region has the DNA TGTGCCAGCAGCGTACTTACAGGGGGAGAGCAGTACTTC.

This clone was seen a handful of times. The rearrangement uses TRBV7-9 and TRBJ1-2; 8 positions match TRBD1. V gave up 4 bases and J gave up 0 bases; unmatched junction bases: 7. The CDR3 extends over 16 amino acids. CDR1 and CDR2 (germline): SEHNR, FQNEAQ (reference sequence). The CDR3 loop is CASSSRDRKANYGYTF. CDR3 nucleotide sequence: TGTGCCAGCAGCTCCCGGGACAGGAAAGCTAACTATGGCTACACCTTC.

V usage is TRBV28 and J usage is TRBJ2-7; TRBD2 aligns across 8 bases. After removal of 7 bases from V and 0 bases from J, the junction contained 11 bases not matched to a gene. This CDR3 has 16 residues. CDR1 and CDR2 (germline): MDHEN, SYDVKM. The CDR3 here is CASTPGGGPHSYEQYF. CDR3 nucleotides: TGTGCCAGCACCCCCGGGGGGGGCCCCCACTCCTACGAGCAGTACTTC.

The chain recombines TRBV28 with TRBJ1-1, with D uncertain. Germline V lookup: CDR1 MDHEN, CDR2 SYDVKM. V was trimmed by 7 bases and J by 2 bases, leaving 8 bases between them. The CDR3 runs 12 residues. The chain's CDR3 is CASTLGNTEAFF. CDR3 sequence (DNA): TGTGCCAGCACCCTGGGTAACACTGAAGCTTTCTTT.

The chain joins TRBV7-2 to TRBJ2-2; no reliable D call. Germline CDR1 reads SGHTA; CDR2 reads FQGNSA. V lost 4 bases and J lost 4, with 19 bases in between. The CDR3 is 17 amino acids. CDR3: CASSWFGDNLPTGELFF. The CDR3 DNA reads TGTGCCAGCAGCTGGTTTGGGGATAATCTCCCCACCGGGGAGCTGTTTTTT.

In its sample, this clone was seen many times. At one end, the junction sequence differs from germline, possibly due to a read error. V usage is TRBV7-6 and J usage is TRBJ2-3, with D possibly being TRBD1 (6 bases). This CDR3 has 11 residues. Per germline, CDR1 SGHVS and CDR2 FNYEAQ. The CDR3: CASSSSSGTYF. The CDR3 nucleotides are TGTGCCAGCAGCTCCTCCTCCGGGACATACTTT.

This chain links TRBV27 with TRBJ1-1; 8 positions agree with TRBD1. Germline-derived CDR1 and CDR2 are MNHEY and SMNVEV (reference sequence). V shed 6 bases, J shed 4 bases, and the junction held 7 bases outside the gene matches. There are 14 residues in the CDR3. This CDR3 reads CASSLRGQSTEAFF. The DNA for the CDR3 is TGTGCCAGCAGCCTCAGGGGGCAGAGCACTGAAGCTTTCTTT.

This clone was found once. Just one base apart from a much larger clone, this may be a read error. Distinct nucleotide sequences in the sample also encode this CDR3. The chain joins TRBV27 to TRBJ1-1; the D is unclear. Germline V gene data show CDR1 as MNHEY and CDR2 as SMNVEV (reference sequence). This CDR3 has 13 residues. CDR3 in amino acids: CASSLFANTEAFF. The CDR3 coding sequence is TGTGCCAGCAGTTTGTTTGCGAACACTGAGGCTTTCTTT.

This rearrangement joins TRBV19 to TRBJ2-5; D is undetermined. V dropped 1 base and J dropped 5 bases, with 14 bases sitting between them. Germline V lookup: CDR1 LNHDA, CDR2 SQIVND (reference sequence). The CDR3 sequence is 15 residues long. This CDR3 reads CASSIAGYPQETQYF. DNA of the CDR3: TGTGCCAGTAGTATAGCGGGCTACCCCCAGGAGACCCAGTACTTC.